One T cell receptor beta chain is described in this entry. The sample originates from a study of control samples from healthy donors and cancer patients. TCRdb's table, derived via immunoSEQ multiplex PCR, lists solely in-frame clones and lacks some. The sample holds 90,000 to 140,000 clones, around four fifths seen once. This clonotype originated in a woman in her fifties or sixties in good health. The sequencing sample was made of blood.

The DNA for the CDR3 is TGTGCCAGCAGCTTAGATCCCAGCCGGACCTACGAGCAGTACTTC. This gives the protein CASSLDPSRTYEQYF. The chain links TRBV11-3 to TRBJ2-7; D call uncertain. V dropped 0 bases and J dropped 2 bases, with 11 bases sitting between them. The CDR3 contains 15 residues. CDR1 is SGHNT and CDR2 is YENEEA in the germline V gene.